This T cell receptor beta chain was sequenced for a study of T cells in Graves' hyperthyroidism and ophthalmopathy. Overall study findings and caveats: Separation of ophthalmopathy from stable hyperthyroidism was achieved by a 13 V-J model. Blood samples included most of the expanded thyroid clonotypes exceeding 0.001.

V dropped 6 bases and J dropped 5; count of bases not matched to a gene: 7. The CDR3 is 14 amino acids. CDR1 is MNHNS and CDR2 is SASEGT in the germline V gene. Details on this clonotype: What it binds is unknown.

TCR beta CDR3 regions were amplified from RNA. A set of HTBI primers served as the primers for a first-round RT-PCR of the TCR CDR3. Via MiXCR, TCRdb re-called the multiplex PCR reads, giving one row per CDR3 protein. The sample consists of around 450,000 distinct CDR3 sequences, 15% to 19% of them appearing once. The chain joins TRBV6-1 to TRBJ1-2, with 9 nucleotides matching TRBD1. This sequence was found in a woman aged 18 to 35 with Graves' hyperthyroidism. The sequenced sample consisted of blood. The CDR3 loop is CASSLDRGPYGYTF. The CDR3 nucleotides read TGTGCCAGCAGCCTGGACAGGGGCCCGTATGGCTACACCTTC.